These T cell receptor beta chains were read from a single sample in a study of blood T cells in healthy people across ages. Via MiXCR, TCRdb re-called the 5' RACE reads, giving one row per CDR3 protein. The sample records over 600,000 distinct CDR3 sequences, around 21% being singletons. What was sequenced was blood. The receptors stem from a man aged 70 or older in good health. Each CDR3 is given with its conserved first and last residue. The D gene is left open where the match is weak. Some rows mark clone size as missing; the rest say once, few, many or name a class of expanded clone.

V gene	J gene	clone size	D gene	CDR3 protein	CDR3 DNA
TRBV4-1	TRBJ2-1	many	TRBD2	CASSQDLAVGDNEQFF	TGCGCCAGCAGCCAAGACCTAGCGGTGGGGGACAATGAGCAGTTCTTC
TRBV29-1	TRBJ2-1	few	NA	CSATSGYNEQFF	TGCAGCGCTACGAGCGGCTACAATGAGCAGTTCTTC
TRBV6-5	TRBJ2-7	NA	NA	CASSYTINRVGEQYF	TGTGCCAGCAGTTACACTATAAACAGGGTCGGCGAGCAGTACTTC
TRBV20-1	TRBJ1-5	NA	TRBD1	CSARSGTGYSNQPQHF	TGCAGTGCTAGATCGGGGACAGGGTATAGCAATCAGCCCCAGCATTTT
TRBV12-3/TRBV12-4	TRBJ2-7	NA	TRBD2	CASSLAGLEDQQYF	TGTGCCAGCAGTTTAGCGGGACTAGAGGATCAGCAGTACTTC
TRBV20-1	TRBJ2-1	NA	TRBD2	CSAPQGLAGNNEQFF	TGCAGTGCTCCCCAGGGACTAGCGGGAAACAATGAGCAGTTCTTC
TRBV6-4	TRBJ2-1	few	NA	CASSSEATSSEQFF	TGTGCCAGCAGCAGTGAAGCCACTAGCAGTGAGCAGTTCTTC
TRBV20-1	TRBJ2-5	NA	NA	CSAEDRTLRETQYF	TGCAGTGCTGAAGATAGGACCTTGCGGGAGACCCAGTACTTC
TRBV10-3	TRBJ2-7	few	TRBD2	CAISVTSGSVSYEQYF	TGTGCCATCAGTGTGACTAGCGGGAGTGTATCCTACGAGCAGTACTTC
TRBV7-9	TRBJ2-5	NA	NA	CASSLANGGETQYF	TGTGCCAGCAGCTTAGCGAATGGAGGCGAGACCCAGTACTTC
TRBV20-1	TRBJ1-4	few	NA	CSAQNRAEATNEKLFF	TGCAGTGCTCAGAATAGGGCAGAGGCAACTAATGAAAAACTGTTTTTT
TRBV9	TRBJ2-1	many	NA	CASSVPAGAHNEQFF	TGTGCCAGCAGCGTACCGGCGGGTGCACACAATGAGCAGTTCTTC
TRBV5-6	TRBJ2-3	many	NA	CASSLISDTQYF	TGTGCCAGCAGCTTAATCTCGGATACGCAGTATTTT
TRBV5-1	TRBJ1-5	few	NA	CASSFDGYSNQPQHF	TGCGCCAGCAGCTTTGATGGATATAGCAATCAGCCCCAGCATTTT
TRBV7-6	TRBJ2-7	many	TRBD1	CASSTPGTGDTYEQYF	TGTGCCAGCAGCACGCCCGGGACAGGGGATACCTACGAGCAGTACTTC
TRBV20-1	TRBJ2-7	NA	TRBD1	CSAEPKQGAYEQYF	TGCAGTGCGGAACCAAAACAGGGGGCCTACGAGCAGTACTTC
TRBV5-1	TRBJ2-3	few	NA	CASSLVTGAEDTQYF	TGCGCCAGCAGCTTGGTTACGGGAGCGGAAGATACGCAGTATTTT
TRBV5-5	TRBJ2-5	few	NA	CASSSRTGTIYQETQYF	TGCGCCAGCAGCTCACGGACCGGGACAATCTACCAAGAGACCCAGTACTTC
TRBV5-1	TRBJ1-1	NA	NA	CASSSKGLDTEAFF	TGCGCCAGCAGCTCCAAGGGCCTCGACACTGAAGCTTTCTTT
TRBV19	TRBJ1-4	few	NA	CASSMRGTNEKLFF	TGTGCCAGTAGTATGAGGGGAACTAATGAAAAACTGTTTTTT
TRBV3-1	TRBJ2-1	few	TRBD2	CASSQRTSGSLYNEQFF	TGTGCCAGCAGCCAGAGGACTAGCGGGAGCCTCTACAATGAGCAGTTCTTC
TRBV27	TRBJ2-4	NA	NA	CASSSAGAGENIQYF	TGTGCCAGCAGTTCGGCAGGGGCGGGTGAAAACATTCAGTACTTC
TRBV7-9	TRBJ1-4	few	NA	CASSLATGTNEKLFF	TGTGCCAGCAGCTTAGCGACCGGGACTAATGAAAAACTGTTTTTT
TRBV27	TRBJ2-7	NA	NA	CASSSRGDYEQYF	TGTGCCAGCAGTTCTCGAGGGGATTACGAGCAGTACTTC
TRBV14	TRBJ1-1	few	NA	CASSQPGTSTTEAFF	TGTGCCAGCAGCCAACCCGGGACGTCTACGACCGAAGCTTTCTTT
TRBV6-5	TRBJ1-4	many	TRBD1	CASSSGGAGEKLFF	TGTGCCAGCAGTTCAGGGGGCGCGGGAGAAAAACTGTTTTTT
TRBV20-1	TRBJ1-1	NA	NA	CSVQDGDTEAFF	TGCAGTGTTCAAGACGGGGACACTGAAGCTTTCTTT
TRBV7-2	TRBJ2-3	few	TRBD1	CASSLFEGAGTDTQYF	TGTGCCAGCAGCTTATTCGAGGGGGCTGGCACAGATACGCAGTATTTT
TRBV10-3	TRBJ2-7	many	NA	CATADSTHEQYF	TGTGCCACCGCGGACAGTACCCACGAGCAGTACTTC